Shown below are 20 T cell receptor beta chains from a single sample sequenced in a study of regulatory T cells. The PCR used 52 TRBV and 13 TRBJ primers. The method was immunoSEQ multiplex PCR; TCRdb's version includes in-frame clones alone and lacks a portion of them. The data contain some 10,000 clones, approximately 84% of them singletons. Sequencing was performed on CD8+ T cells sorted from blood. The origin of the receptors is a person aged 18-29 years with CD3G deficiency.

In this sample, this clone turned up once. In the same sample, other DNA sequences code for this CDR3. This chain joins TRBV19 and TRBJ2-3, with a tentative D call TRBD1 (6 bases). CDR3 length: 13 residues. CDR1 is LNHDA, CDR2 SQIVND, per germline (reference sequence). Trimming took off 3 bases at V and 6 bases at J, with 10 bases between the two ends. CDR3 loop: CASSMTGGDTQYF. CDR3 DNA sequence: TGTGCCAGTAGTATGACAGGCGGGGATACGCAGTATTTT.

J is TRBJ2-3 and V is TRBV28; D tentatively reads TRBD1 or TRBD2 (5 bases each). CDR1 is MDHEN, CDR2 SYDVKM, per germline. This CDR3 is 14 amino acids long. Trimming took 5 bases from V and 5 from J, leaving 14 bases between them. The chain's CDR3 is CASSTWTGGDTQYF. Written as DNA, the CDR3 is TGTGCCAGCAGTACGTGGACTGGGGGAGATACGCAGTATTTT. The variable domain in full, with the rest retrieved from reference TRBV28 and TRBJ2-3, is DVKVTQSSRYLVKRTGEKVFLECVQDMDHENMFWYRQDPGLGLRLIYFSYDVKMKEKGDIPEGYSVSREKKERFSLILESASTNQTSMYLCASSTWTGGDTQYFGPGTRLTVL.

The chain uses TRBV7-6 and TRBJ2-3, with a tentative D call TRBD2 (5 bases). This CDR3 is built from 13 residues. The V and J ends lost 5 bases and 3 bases respectively, with 9 bases between them. Germline V gives CDR1 SGHVS, CDR2 FNYEAQ. CDR3 nucleotides: TGTGCCAGCAGCGTGTTAGCGACAGATACGCAGTATTTT. Translated: CASSVLATDTQYF. The complete variable domain, with remaining parts taken from reference TRBV7-6 and TRBJ2-3, reads GAGVSQSPRYKVTKRGQDVALRCDPISGHVSLYWYRQALGQGPEFLTYFNYEAQQDKSGLPNDRFSAERPEGSISTLTIQRTEQRDSAMYRCASSVLATDTQYFGPGTRLTVL.

J is TRBJ2-3 and V is TRBV6-1; 8 bases fit TRBD2. CDR3 size: 19 residues. Germline CDR1 and CDR2: MNHNS and SASEGT. V was pared by 0 bases and J by 2 bases, with 13 bases of the junction left unmatched. The CDR3 DNA follows: TGTGCCAGCAGTGAAGCAAAGGGTGGGCAGCGGGGGACCACAGATACGCAGTATTTT. Amino acid sequence: CASSEAKGGQRGTTDTQYF.

This clone turned up a few times. J is TRBJ2-7 and V is TRBV7-3; D unresolved. Per the germline V gene, CDR1 is SGHTA and CDR2 is FQGTGA. V was trimmed by 5 bases and J by 5 bases, leaving 13 bases between them. This CDR3 contains 13 residues. The CDR3 sequence is CASSPPEFDEQYF. DNA of the CDR3: TGTGCCAGCAGCCCCCCGGAGTTTGACGAGCAGTACTTC.

The chain couples TRBV7-8 to TRBJ2-3, with D uncertain. The germline CDR1 and CDR2 sequences are SGHVS and FQNEAQ. This CDR3 is 15 amino acids long. The V gene lost 1 base and the J gene lost 2 bases, with 10 bases spanning the gap. As DNA, the CDR3 is TGTGCCAGCAGCTTAGGTGTCACCTCCACAGATACGCAGTATTTT. It encodes CASSLGVTSTDTQYF.

The gene calls are TRBV6-1 and TRBJ2-1; D gene uncertain. CDR3 length equals 13 residues. Germline CDR1 reads MNHNS; CDR2 reads SASEGT. Trimming shortened V by 0 bases and J by 7 bases, and 7 bases separated the two germline ends. CDR3 nucleotide sequence: TGTGCCAGCAGTGAAGCCCCAAGAAATGAGCAGTTCTTC. The encoded protein is CASSEAPRNEQFF.

The chain uses TRBV4-1 and TRBJ2-5; tentatively, D is TRBD1 (7 bases). Judging by the DNA end, TRBJ2-7 fits better; the J call may be wrong. Germline lookup yields CDR1 MGHRA and CDR2 YSYEKL. CDR3 size: 15 residues. As DNA, the CDR3 is TGCGCCAGCAGCCAAGCCCAGGGGGGATACTACGAGCAGTACTTC. As protein: CASSQAQGGYYEQYF.

This sequence joins TRBV6-1 and TRBJ2-1; TRBD1 agrees at 8 bases. The CDR3 sequence is 18 residues long. Germline values: CDR1 MNHNS, CDR2 SASEGT. The ends lost 3 bases at V and 9 bases at J; junction bases unmatched: 19. The CDR3 is CASSDQQGELIEGGEQFF. CDR3 sequence (DNA): TGTGCCAGCAGTGACCAACAGGGGGAACTGATCGAAGGCGGTGAGCAGTTCTTC.

The chain links TRBV27 to TRBJ2-1, with D unresolved. The CDR3 runs to 13 residues. The germline V gene encodes CDR1 MNHEY and CDR2 SMNVEV (reference sequence). V was clipped by 5 bases and J by 6 bases, with 11 bases between them. CDR3 sequence (DNA): TGTGCCAGCAGTCTATATTGGGGCAATGAGCAGTTCTTC. Protein product: CASSLYWGNEQFF.

This chain links TRBV5-1 with TRBJ2-2; the D is unclear. V gave up 4 bases and J gave up 8 bases, with 12 bases separating them. The germline V gene encodes CDR1 SGHRS and CDR2 YFSETQ. This CDR3 is built from 13 residues. The CDR3: CASSEESPGELFF. As DNA, the CDR3 is TGCGCCAGCAGCGAGGAATCTCCGGGGGAGCTGTTTTTT.

The chain combines TRBV6-6 with TRBJ2-1, with D possibly TRBD2 on 5 matching bases. This CDR3 is 12 amino acids long. The V and J ends lost 2 bases and 8 bases respectively, with 7 bases between them. Germline values: CDR1 MNHNY, CDR2 SVGAGI (reference sequence). CDR3 protein: CASSYRRDEQFF. The CDR3 bases are TGTGCCAGCAGTTACCGGCGGGATGAGCAGTTCTTC.

The J gene is TRBJ2-7, the V gene TRBV28, with D tentatively TRBD1 (5 bases). V was cut by 2 bases and J by 2 bases, with 7 bases left in between. Per the germline V gene, CDR1 is MDHEN and CDR2 is SYDVKM. The CDR3 length is 13 residues. DNA for the CDR3: TGTGCCAGCAGTTTAGTAGGGGCCTACGAGCAGTACTTC. Protein: CASSLVGAYEQYF.

This sequence joins TRBV7-9 and TRBJ2-5; unclear D gene. The CDR3 has 13 residues. The V end was cut by 1 base, the J end by 4 bases, with 7 bases between. The germline CDR1 and CDR2 sequences are SEHNR and FQNEAQ (reference sequence). The CDR3 sequence is CASSLGKGETQYF. The CDR3 nucleotides read TGTGCCAGCAGCTTAGGGAAGGGAGAGACCCAGTACTTC.

The sample holds one count of this clone. The rearrangement links TRBV28 to TRBJ2-7; D call uncertain. From germline, CDR1 is MDHEN and CDR2 SYDVKM. The CDR3 extends over 12 amino acids. V shed 2 bases and J shed 6 bases, with 8 bases lying between them. The CDR3 bases are TGTGCCAGCAGTTTAAGGCAGACCGAGCAGTACTTC. This translates into CASSLRQTEQYF. The complete variable domain, with remaining parts taken from reference TRBV28 and TRBJ2-7, reads DVKVTQSSRYLVKRTGEKVFLECVQDMDHENMFWYRQDPGLGLRLIYFSYDVKMKEKGDIPEGYSVSREKKERFSLILESASTNQTSMYLCASSLRQTEQYFGPGTRLTVT.

The chain joins TRBV10-3 to TRBJ1-2, with a possible D match to TRBD1 (5 bases). V was pared by 9 bases and J by 0 bases, with 8 bases between. In germline, CDR1 is ENHRY, CDR2 SYGVKD. The CDR3 covers 12 residues. CDR3 sequence (DNA): TGTGCCATTGGGACGCCTAACTATGGCTACACCTTC. Residues: CAIGTPNYGYTF.

This clone was seen a single time. The J gene is TRBJ1-1, the V gene TRBV6-1; D is unresolved. This CDR3 has 11 amino acids. Germline values: CDR1 MNHNS, CDR2 SASEGT. Trimming removed 8 bases at V and 5 bases at J, with 9 bases between. CDR3: CASGGPTEAFF. As DNA, the CDR3 is TGTGCCAGCGGTGGCCCGACTGAAGCTTTCTTT.

Of note for this clone: This same CDR3 is encoded by further DNA sequences in the sample. The V and J genes are TRBV27 and TRBJ1-6; TRBD1 is a possible D gene (6 bases). The CDR3 runs to 13 residues. Per the germline V gene, CDR1 is MNHEY and CDR2 is SMNVEV (reference sequence). Trimming took 6 bases from V and 7 from J, leaving 10 bases between them. The CDR3 spells CASSLGGNSPLHF. CDR3 DNA sequence: TGTGCCAGCAGCCTAGGGGGAAATTCACCCCTCCACTTT.

CDR3 protein: CASSEAGGDQYF. The DNA for the CDR3 is TGTGCCAGCAGTGAAGCGGGGGGGGATCAGTACTTC. V gene TRBV6-1 combines with J gene TRBJ2-7; TRBD2 matches at 7 bases. This CDR3 spans 12 amino acids. Germline V lookup: CDR1 MNHNS, CDR2 SASEGT. V lost 0 bases and J lost 10; bases outside the gene matches: 3.

The CDR3 loop is CASSLAGLAGDEQYF. CDR3 bases: TGCGCCAGCAGCTTGGCCGGTCTAGCGGGAGACGAGCAGTACTTC. V gene TRBV5-1 combines with J gene TRBJ2-7; 10 bases are a match to TRBD2. This CDR3 has 15 amino acids. Losses at the gene ends were 0 bases for V and 5 bases for J; bases not matched to a gene: 5. Looked up from germline, CDR1 is SGHRS and CDR2 is YFSETQ.